This passage covers 20 T cell receptor beta chains from one sample sequenced in a study of T cells after yellow fever vaccination. TCRdb re-derived calls from the 5' RACE reads in MiXCR, one entry per CDR3 protein. The sample holds about 350,000 distinct CDR3 sequences; approximately 8% are singletons and the top ten take around 17%. Sequenced material: PBMCs, taken roughly seven weeks after the first yellow fever vaccination. These receptors all come from a man aged 18 to 29 who received the YFV17D yellow fever vaccine.

This clonotype was counted between two and nine times. J is TRBJ2-5 and V is TRBV13, with 7 positions matching TRBD2. The CDR3 runs 17 residues. V shed 0 bases and J 4 bases; nucleotides not matched to a gene: 11. CDR1 is PRHDT, CDR2 FYEKMQ, per germline (reference sequence). CDR3 nucleotides: TGTGCCAGCAGCTTAGGCGCTAGCGGCCCCGGGGGAGAGACCCAGTACTTC. This gives the protein CASSLGASGPGGETQYF.

This clonotype has more than one count but fewer than ten. This chain uses TRBV20-1 with TRBJ1-1, with D unclear. V was shortened by 5 bases and J by 11 bases, with 15 bases between the two germline ends. The CDR3 runs 11 residues. Germline V CDR1 and CDR2: DFQATT, SNEGSKA (reference sequence). CDR3 protein: CSAFRTDFAFF. CDR3 coding DNA: TGCAGTGCTTTTCGGACGGATTTCGCTTTCTTT.

This clonotype was seen a handful of times. This chain connects TRBV11-3 to TRBJ2-3; TRBD2 matches 7 bases. CDR1 and CDR2 (germline): SGHNT, YENEEA. V gave up 5 bases and J gave up 4 bases; unmatched junction bases: 6. The CDR3 sequence is 14 residues long. CDR3 in DNA: TGTGCCAGCAGCCCGAGGACTAGACCAGATACGCAGTATTTT. Protein product: CASSPRTRPDTQYF.

At least ten counts were recorded for this clonotype. Written as DNA, the CDR3 is TGTGCCAGCAGGACAAACACTGAAGCTTTCTTT. Translation: CASRTNTEAFF. This chain connects TRBV12-3 or TRBV12-4 to TRBJ1-1; no reliable D call. Trimming cost V 6 bases and J 2 bases, with 4 bases left between them. This CDR3 has 11 amino acids.

V is TRBV7-2 and J is TRBJ1-3; D not resolved. The CDR3 is 14 amino acids. Between the trimmed V and J ends, which lost 5 bases and 2 bases, there was a span of 10 bases. Per the germline V gene, CDR1 is SGHTA and CDR2 is FQGNSA. The CDR3 nucleotides are TGTGCCAGCAGCCGGTCGGGAACTGGAAACACCATATATTTT. Amino acids: CASSRSGTGNTIYF.

This clonotype was seen a handful of times. The chain carries TRBV7-8 and TRBJ1-5, with 8 bases aligning to TRBD1. Germline CDR1 reads SGHVS; CDR2 reads FQNEAQ. V trimming: 6 bases; J trimming: 0 bases; junction bases outside the gene matches: 10. The CDR3 has 17 amino acids. CDR3 residues: CASSRDRSSYSNQPQHF. The CDR3 bases are TGTGCCAGCAGTAGGGACAGGAGTTCTTATAGCAATCAGCCCCAGCATTTT.

This clonotype occurred a few times. This chain links TRBV10-3 with TRBJ2-3; D not resolved. Deletions cut 4 bases from V and 1 base from J, with 6 bases between. Germline V gene data show CDR1 as ENHRY and CDR2 as SYGVKD. This CDR3 spans 13 amino acids. DNA for the CDR3: TGTGCCATCAGTGGAAAGGGCACAGATACGCAGTATTTT. Protein: CAISGKGTDTQYF.

The chain employs TRBV7-6 and TRBJ1-2, with 8 bases aligning to TRBD1. With 5 bases clipped from V and 5 bases from J, the junction kept 4 bases outside the gene matches. Germline V gene lookup returns CDR1 SGHVS and CDR2 FNYEAQ. CDR3 length: 13 residues. The CDR3 bases are TGTGCCAGCAGCATCGGACAGGGTTATGGCTACACCTTC. It yields the protein CASSIGQGYGYTF.

This clonotype was counted a few times. This chain uses TRBV7-2 with TRBJ1-1; D gene unclear. CDR1 and CDR2 from the germline V gene are SGHTA and FQGNSA. The CDR3 is 14 residues long. With 7 bases removed from V and 3 bases from J, the gap between germline ends came to 15 bases. CDR3 loop: CASTPRRGYTEAFF. CDR3 DNA: TGTGCCAGCACCCCCCGGAGAGGGTACACTGAAGCTTTCTTT.

This clonotype was counted between two and nine times. The rearrangement links TRBV5-1 to TRBJ2-3, with TRBD2 identical over 7 bases. The CDR3 contains 14 residues. The V gene's germline CDR1 is SGHRS and CDR2 YFSETQ. Trimming took 6 bases from V and 4 from J; bases not matched to a gene: 8. CDR3 bases: TGCGCCAGCACCTGGGCAGGGAGGGCAGATACGCAGTATTTT. Translation: CASTWAGRADTQYF.

The chain couples TRBV7-2 to TRBJ2-3; a possible D gene is TRBD2 (7 bases). Trimming took off 3 bases at V and 10 bases at J, with 14 bases between the two ends. The CDR3 has 13 amino acids. Germline V lookup: CDR1 SGHTA, CDR2 FQGNSA. The CDR3 coding sequence is TGTGCCAGCAGCTTTGGGGGGGCCCAGTCGCAGTATTTT. Translated, it gives CASSFGGAQSQYF.

V and J are TRBV6-1 and TRBJ1-2, with D unclear. V was trimmed by 1 base and J by 3 bases, leaving 9 bases between them. The germline V gene has CDR1 MNHNS and CDR2 SASEGT. CDR3 length equals 14 residues. This CDR3 reads CASSEGGWDYGYTF. The DNA of the CDR3 is TGTGCCAGCAGTGAAGGTGGCTGGGACTATGGCTACACCTTC.

The chain couples TRBV20-1 to TRBJ2-4; no firm D call. Germline V CDR1 and CDR2: DFQATT, SNEGSKA (reference sequence). There are 13 residues in the CDR3. Here the CDR3 DNA reads TGCAGCGGAAGCCTCCCCGTTGAAAACATTCAGTACTTC. It codes for CSGSLPVENIQYF.

This clonotype was counted between two and nine times. V usage is TRBV18 and J usage is TRBJ1-5; 7 bases map to TRBD1. CDR3 length: 13 residues. Germline V gene sequence: CDR1 KGHSH, CDR2 LQKENI. V was pared by 5 bases and J by 6 bases, with 4 bases of the junction left unmatched. The CDR3 is CASSSGTVQPQHF. Here the CDR3 DNA reads TGTGCCAGCTCATCCGGGACAGTTCAGCCCCAGCATTTT.

The chain is built from TRBV4-2 and TRBJ2-2; the D is unclear. The germline gives CDR1 LGHNA, CDR2 YNFKEQ. The CDR3 extends over 14 amino acids. V was shortened by 9 bases and J by 0 bases, with 11 bases between the two germline ends. The CDR3 protein is CARGPGPNTGELFF. The CDR3 DNA reads TGTGCCAGGGGCCCTGGGCCGAACACCGGGGAGCTGTTTTTT.

J is TRBJ2-7 and V is TRBV11-2, with D perhaps being TRBD1 or TRBD2 (5 bases each). The CDR3 contains 15 residues. Germline V gene sequence: CDR1 SGHAT, CDR2 FQNNGV. V gave up 5 bases and J gave up 2 bases, with 16 bases separating them. This CDR3 reads CASSPSRDAPYEQYF. The CDR3, as DNA: TGTGCCAGCAGCCCTAGCCGGGACGCGCCCTACGAGCAGTACTTC.

This chain links TRBV4-3 with TRBJ2-1; TRBD2 is a possible D gene (7 bases). Germline V CDR1 and CDR2: LGHNA, YSLEER. V was trimmed by 1 base and J by 4 bases, leaving 14 bases between them. CDR3 length equals 16 residues. The CDR3: CASSQVGGRKYNEQFF. The CDR3 DNA follows: TGCGCCAGCAGCCAAGTGGGGGGGCGGAAATACAATGAGCAGTTCTTC.

This clonotype was recorded many times. The chain is built from TRBV10-3 and TRBJ1-1, with unresolved D. The CDR3 contains 12 residues. From germline, CDR1 is ENHRY and CDR2 SYGVKD. V was pared by 3 bases and J by 7 bases, with 9 bases between. CDR3 nucleotides: TGTGCCATCAGTGAAACGAGAGATGAAGCTTTCTTT. As protein: CAISETRDEAFF.

The chain joins TRBV24-1 to TRBJ2-2, with D perhaps TRBD2 (6 bases). The CDR3 runs to 15 residues. Per the germline V gene, CDR1 is KGHDR and CDR2 is SFDVKD. V lost 4 bases, J lost 5 bases, and 13 bases lay in between. CDR3 protein: CATSEAGTLTGELFF. The CDR3 DNA is TGTGCCACCAGTGAAGCAGGGACTTTGACCGGGGAGCTGTTTTTT.

This chain uses TRBV5-4 with TRBJ1-1; TRBD1 agrees at 7 bases. Germline-derived CDR1 and CDR2 are SGHNT and YYREEE (reference sequence). V was pared by 0 bases and J by 6 bases, with 5 bases of the junction left unmatched. CDR3 length: 14 amino acids. The DNA for the CDR3 is TGTGCCAGCAGCTTGGGACAGGGAACCTCTGAAGCTTTCTTT. This gives the protein CASSLGQGTSEAFF.